This T cell receptor (beta chain) appears in the sequencing data of a study of blood T cell repertoires in COVID-19. Looking at the study overall: COVID-19 samples collected from the United States, Italy and Spain covered acute and convalescent phases.

Study processing details: Amplification from reference gene primers served as the basis for estimated nucleated cell counts. Sequenced by immunoSEQ multiplex PCR; TCRdb stores in-frame clones only, minus some. The D gene and trimming were derived from the DNA, and the V and J assignments and clone size from that table. The sample consists of about 55,000 clones, approximately 85% of them appearing once. Germline trimming cut 3 bases from V and 8 bases from J; bases unmatched to any gene: 10. CDR1 and CDR2 from the germline V gene are LNHDA and SQIVND (reference sequence). The CDR3 is made up of 15 amino acids.

The rearrangement joins TRBV19 to TRBJ2-1; 7 nucleotides match TRBD2. The sample consisted of peripheral blood. The receptor's source is a human donor in a cohort sampled during active COVID-19. CDR3 DNA: TGTGCCAGTAGTATTGGGACTACCCTAGTCGATGAGCAGTTCTTC. Its protein is CASSIGTTLVDEQFF. Complete variable domain (other parts from reference TRBV19 and TRBJ2-1): DGGITQSPKYLFRKEGQNVTLSCEQNLNHDAMYWYRQDPGQGLRLIYYSQIVNDFQKGDIAEGYSVSREKKESFPLTVTSAQKNPTAFYLCASSIGTTLVDEQFFGPGTRLTVL.